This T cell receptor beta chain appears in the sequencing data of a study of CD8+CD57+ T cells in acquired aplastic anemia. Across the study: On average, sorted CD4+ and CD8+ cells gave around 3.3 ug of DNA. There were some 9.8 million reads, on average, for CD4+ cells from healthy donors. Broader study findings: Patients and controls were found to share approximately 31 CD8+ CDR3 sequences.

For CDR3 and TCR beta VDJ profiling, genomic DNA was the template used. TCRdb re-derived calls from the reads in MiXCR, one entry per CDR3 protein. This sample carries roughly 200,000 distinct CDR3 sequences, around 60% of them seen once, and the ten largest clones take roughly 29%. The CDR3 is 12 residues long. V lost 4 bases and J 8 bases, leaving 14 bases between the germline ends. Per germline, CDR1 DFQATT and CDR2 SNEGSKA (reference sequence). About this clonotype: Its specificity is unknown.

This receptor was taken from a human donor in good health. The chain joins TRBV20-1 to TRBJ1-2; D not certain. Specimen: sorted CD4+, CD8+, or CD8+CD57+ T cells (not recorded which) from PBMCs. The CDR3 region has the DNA TGCAGTGCTACAGGCGACCAGATCGGCTACACCTTC. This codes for CSATGDQIGYTF.